This T cell receptor (beta chain) stems from a study of cytomegalovirus exposure and HLA in healthy donors. The CDR3 spans 12 residues. CDR1 SGHRS and CDR2 YFSETQ come from the germline V gene. V lost 5 bases to trimming and J lost 5 bases, with 9 bases between them. It was with 60 Vbeta and 13 Jbeta primers that the PCR ran. Only in-frame clones appear in the TCRdb table, and some are missing; sequencing was by immunoSEQ multiplex PCR. The profile shows around 70,000 clones, around four fifths of them singletons. General study results and limits: Among the sequence variants, a highly shared cluster was likely an artifact of sequencing. Differences between HLA loci emerged in a later analysis of TCR association rates, with DRB1 most and HLA-C fewest. There were 150 to 200 TCR beta chains listed as cytomegalovirus-associated. There were reportedly fewer N-insertions in an Asian-associated ancestry cluster than the roughly 670-donor mean, in a later analysis.

The count of this clone is one. Its antigen is still unknown. V gene TRBV5-1 combines with J gene TRBJ2-3, with D possibly TRBD2 on 6 matching bases. Sequenced input: PBMCs. This sequence was found in a middle-aged woman in good health and CMV-seropositive. CDR3 residues: CASRFGRDTQYF. The CDR3 DNA reads TGCGCCAGCAGGTTCGGGAGAGATACGCAGTATTTT.